Following are 10 T cell receptor beta chains from one sample sequenced in a study of blood T cell repertoires in COVID-19. TCRdb keeps only in-frame clones here, not all; method: immunoSEQ multiplex PCR. The sample contains approximately 50,000 clones, 75% to 80% of which appear only once. The sample consisted of peripheral blood. The receptors shown here come from a man over 45 with active or convalescent COVID-19.

The genes are TRBV29-1 and TRBJ1-5; D is possibly TRBD1 (6 bases). CDR3 size: 13 residues. The V end lost 5 bases, the J end lost 0 bases, and 8 bases lay between the germline ends. The germline CDR1 and CDR2 sequences are SQVTM and ANQGSEA. The CDR3 coding sequence is TGCAGCGTTTTGGACAGTAGCAATCAGCCCCAGCATTTT. Translated, it gives CSVLDSSNQPQHF.

V gene TRBV2 combines with J gene TRBJ2-7; 11 nucleotides match TRBD2. V lost 6 bases to trimming and J lost 4 bases; unmatched junction nucleotides: 11. This CDR3 region has 16 residues. Germline V gene sequence: CDR1 SNHLY, CDR2 FYNNEI. For the CDR3, the DNA is TGTGCCAGCAGGGAACTGGGACTAGCGGTACCTTACGAGCAGTACTTC. This translates into CASRELGLAVPYEQYF.

V is TRBV2 and J is TRBJ1-5; 8 bases are a match to TRBD1. V lost 5 bases and J lost 5; bases outside the gene matches: 5. The CDR3 has 14 amino acids. Germline V gene data show CDR1 as SNHLY and CDR2 as FYNNEI. The CDR3 reads CASSSDRGDQPQHF. The CDR3 nucleotides are TGTGCCAGCAGTTCCGACAGGGGCGATCAGCCCCAGCATTTT.

This rearrangement joins TRBV28 to TRBJ1-3; D unresolved. The CDR3 loop spans 11 amino acids. Germline loops: CDR1 MDHEN, CDR2 SYDVKM. Between the trimmed V and J ends, which lost 6 bases and 5 bases, there was a span of 5 bases. CDR3 sequence reads: CASSRRNTIYF. CDR3 sequence (DNA): TGTGCCAGCAGCCGTAGAAACACCATATATTTT. The full variable domain, in which reference TRBV28 and TRBJ1-3 provide the parts outside the CDR3, is DVKVTQSSRYLVKRTGEKVFLECVQDMDHENMFWYRQDPGLGLRLIYFSYDVKMKEKGDIPEGYSVSREKKERFSLILESASTNQTSMYLCASSRRNTIYFGEGSWLTVV.

V gene TRBV7-3 combines with J gene TRBJ2-7, with 7 bases that match TRBD1. The V gene end was trimmed by 5 bases and the J gene end by 4 bases; junction bases not matched to a gene: 5. In germline, CDR1 is SGHTA, CDR2 FQGTGA. The CDR3 spans 13 residues. For the CDR3, the DNA is TGTGCCAGCAGCCCGACGACAGGGTACGAGCAGTACTTC. This gives the protein CASSPTTGYEQYF.

The gene calls are TRBV29-1 and TRBJ2-1; weak D call: TRBD2 (6 bases). CDR1 is SQVTM, CDR2 ANQGSEA, per germline. This CDR3 spans 16 amino acids. Trimming shortened V by 6 bases and J by 4 bases, and 22 bases separated the two germline ends. CDR3 nucleotide sequence: TGCAGCGTGGTTCCACTTCTAGCGCAGTTTTACAATGAGCAGTTCTTC. Its protein is CSVVPLLAQFYNEQFF.

J is TRBJ1-5 and V is TRBV18; D might be TRBD1 (5 bases). The CDR3 spans 14 residues. Trimming took off 4 bases at V and 3 bases at J, with 10 bases between the two ends. The germline gives CDR1 KGHSH, CDR2 LQKENI. Here the CDR3 reads CASSLGAPNQPQHF. The CDR3 DNA reads TGTGCCAGCTCACTTGGGGCCCCCAATCAGCCCCAGCATTTT. Full variable domain (missing parts from reference TRBV18 and TRBJ1-5): NAGVMQNPRHLVRRRGQEARLRCSPMKGHSHVYWYRQLPEEGLKFMVYLQKENIIDESGMPKERFSAEFPKEGPSILRIQQVVRGDSAAYFCASSLGAPNQPQHFGDGTRLSIL.

The chain uses TRBV4-2 and TRBJ2-3, with D tentatively TRBD2 (5 bases). The V gene lost 4 bases and the J gene lost 1 base, with 15 bases spanning the gap. CDR1 LGHNA and CDR2 YNFKEQ come from the germline V gene. CDR3 length equals 16 residues. The CDR3 is CASSPVRGAGTDTQYF. The CDR3 DNA is TGTGCCAGCAGCCCCGTCCGGGGAGCGGGCACAGATACGCAGTATTTT.

This clone was detected ten times or more. The V and J genes are TRBV30 and TRBJ2-2; tentative D call: TRBD2 (5 bases). V gave up 0 bases and J gave up 6 bases, with 8 bases separating them. The CDR3 runs to 13 residues. Germline V gene data show CDR1 as GTSNPN and CDR2 as SVGIG (reference sequence). CDR3 sequence (DNA): TGTGCCTGGAGTGTATCGGGGTCCGGGGAGCTGTTTTTT. This translates into CAWSVSGSGELFF.

The chain employs TRBV11-2 and TRBJ2-7; tentatively, D is TRBD2 (6 bases). This CDR3 has 15 residues. V lost 2 bases and J lost 0, with 11 bases in between. Germline lookup yields CDR1 SGHAT and CDR2 FQNNGV. The DNA for the CDR3 is TGTGCCAGCAGCTTATACGGGACTCACTCCTACGAGCAGTACTTC. Encoded protein: CASSLYGTHSYEQYF. Based on the CDR3 plus reference TRBV11-2 and TRBJ2-7, the full variable domain is EAGVAQSPRYKIIEKRQSVAFWCNPISGHATLYWYQQILGQGPKLLIQFQNNGVVDDSQLPKDRFSAERLKGVDSTLKIQPAKLEDSAVYLCASSLYGTHSYEQYFGPGTRLTVT.